This note documents a single TCR beta chain sequence. The data derive from a study of blood T cell repertoires in COVID-19. The repertoire was sequenced with immunoSEQ multiplex PCR; TCRdb's copy has only in-frame clones and lacks some. There are 290,000 or so clones in the sample; approximately 89% occur only once, and approximately 2.6% lies in the top ten. Ages ranged from about 18 to 100 years, with residence in about 24 US areas. Two negative PCRs, clearance, or symptom resolution were required of recovered Cohort 3 donors. Sequencing used PBMCs or T cells enriched from blood (not recorded which). The sequence derives from a woman aged 18-29 years who had recovered from COVID-19.

The CDR3 loop is CASREGWGEQYF. The CDR3, as DNA: TGTGCCAGTCGGGAGGGGTGGGGCGAGCAGTACTTC. This chain connects TRBV6-5 to TRBJ2-7, with 8 positions matching TRBD2. The CDR3 extends over 12 amino acids. V dropped 9 bases and J dropped 6; count of bases not matched to a gene: 7. The germline CDR1 and CDR2 sequences are MNHEY and SVGAGI.